Included here is one T cell receptor beta chain sequence, with context. Antigen: not known. This sample is drawn from a study of cytomegalovirus exposure and HLA in healthy donors. The PCR ran on 60 Vbeta and 13 Jbeta primers. The protocol was immunoSEQ multiplex PCR, while the TCRdb copy is restricted to in-frame clones and leaves out a portion. The sample lists around 150,000 clones, about 79% occurring once. General study results and limits: The analysis excluded some indistinguishable V segments, including TRBV6-2 and TRBV6-3. The study listed roughly 160 cytomegalovirus-associated TCR beta chains. The records held CMV serostatus as the only immune exposure information.

The CDR3 is made up of 14 amino acids. Trimming cost V 6 bases and J 0 bases, with 11 bases left between them. CDR1 is MNHNS and CDR2 is SASEGT in the germline V gene. Sequences were obtained from PBMCs. The TCR comes from a man aged 45-65 years in good health and CMV-seropositive. The chain joins TRBV6-1 to TRBJ1-1, with unresolved D. This CDR3 is CASRPMAVNTEAFF. CDR3 sequence (DNA): TGTGCCAGCAGGCCGATGGCAGTGAACACTGAAGCTTTCTTT.